This T cell receptor beta chain was captured by sequencing in a study of beta chain features in type 1 diabetes. The CDR3 is made up of 14 amino acids. Germline CDR1 and CDR2: GTSNPN and SVGIG (reference sequence). The V end lost 0 bases, the J end lost 0 bases, and 7 bases lay between the germline ends. This clone has just a few counts. The antigen remains unidentified. The sample carries other DNA sequences with the same CDR3. Expressed TCRB transcripts were sequenced after all isolated RNA was converted to cDNA. TCRdb's copy holds only in-frame clones and misses some; the assay was immunoSEQ multiplex PCR. The sample has some 640,000 clones, over 12% seen once. General study findings and limits: Type 1 diabetes patients showed a moderate but significant shortening of TCRB CDR3s in all four CD4+ subsets.

This chain links TRBV30 with TRBJ2-3; D is unresolved. The clonotype comes from a man aged 18 to 35 with type 1 diabetes. The material sequenced was naive CD4+ T cells from blood. CDR3 in DNA: TGTGCCTGGAGTGTGATGCGTAGCACAGATACGCAGTATTTT. It is translated as CAWSVMRSTDTQYF. Filled out from reference TRBV30 and TRBJ2-3, the complete variable domain reads SQTIHQWPATLVQPVGSPLSLECTVEGTSNPNLYWYRQAAGRGLQLLFYSVGIGQISSEVPQNLSASRPQDRQFILSSKKLLLSDSGFYLCAWSVMRSTDTQYFGPGTRLTVL.